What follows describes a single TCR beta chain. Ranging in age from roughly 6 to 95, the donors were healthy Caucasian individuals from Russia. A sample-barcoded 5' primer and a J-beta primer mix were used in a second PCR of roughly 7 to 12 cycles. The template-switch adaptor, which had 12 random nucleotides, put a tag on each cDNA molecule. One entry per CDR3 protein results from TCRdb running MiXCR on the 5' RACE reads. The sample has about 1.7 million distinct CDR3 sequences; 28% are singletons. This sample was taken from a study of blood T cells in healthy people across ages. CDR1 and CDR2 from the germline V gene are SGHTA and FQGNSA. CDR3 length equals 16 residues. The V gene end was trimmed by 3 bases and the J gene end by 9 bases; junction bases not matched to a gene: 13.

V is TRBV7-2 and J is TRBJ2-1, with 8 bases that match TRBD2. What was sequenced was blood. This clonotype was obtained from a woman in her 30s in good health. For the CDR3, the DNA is TGTGCCAGCAGCTTTACGGGCGGGGGGCCAGACGGTGAGCAGTTCTTC. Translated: CASSFTGGGPDGEQFF.